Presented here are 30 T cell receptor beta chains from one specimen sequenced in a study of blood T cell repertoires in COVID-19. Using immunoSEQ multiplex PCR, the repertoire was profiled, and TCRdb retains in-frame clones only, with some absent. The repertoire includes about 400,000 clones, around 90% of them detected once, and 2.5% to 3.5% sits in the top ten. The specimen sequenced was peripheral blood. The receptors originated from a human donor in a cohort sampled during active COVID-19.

This chain's CDR3 is CASSYGTSVLNEQFF. DNA of the CDR3: TGTGCCAGCAGTTACGGGACTAGCGTACTGAATGAGCAGTTCTTC. This sequence joins TRBV6-5 and TRBJ2-1; the match to TRBD2 covers 10 bases. The V segment lost 2 bases and the J segment 7 bases; nucleotides outside the gene matches: 5. The CDR3 has 15 amino acids. Germline V gene lookup returns CDR1 MNHEY and CDR2 SVGAGI.

For the CDR3, the DNA is TGTGCCAGCAGTGAATACAGGGCAGGCGAGCAGTACTTC. Residues: CASSEYRAGEQYF. The rearrangement links TRBV6-1 to TRBJ2-7; D perhaps matches TRBD1 (6 bases). The CDR3 is 13 amino acids. V lost 2 bases and J lost 6, with 11 bases in between. Germline V gives CDR1 MNHNS, CDR2 SASEGT.

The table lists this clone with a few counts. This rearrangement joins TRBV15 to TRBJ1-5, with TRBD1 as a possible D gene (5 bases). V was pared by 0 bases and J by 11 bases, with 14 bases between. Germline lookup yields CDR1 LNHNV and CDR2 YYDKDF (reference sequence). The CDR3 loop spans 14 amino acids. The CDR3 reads CATSRDRVGTTQHF. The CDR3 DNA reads TGTGCCACCAGCAGAGACAGGGTGGGAACTACCCAGCATTTT.

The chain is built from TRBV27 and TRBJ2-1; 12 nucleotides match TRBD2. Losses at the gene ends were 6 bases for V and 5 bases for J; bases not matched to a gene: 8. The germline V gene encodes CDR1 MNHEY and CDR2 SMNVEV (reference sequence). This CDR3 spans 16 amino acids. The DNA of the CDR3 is TGTGCCAGCAGCCGACTAGCGGGAGACCCCGACAATGAGCAGTTCTTC. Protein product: CASSRLAGDPDNEQFF.

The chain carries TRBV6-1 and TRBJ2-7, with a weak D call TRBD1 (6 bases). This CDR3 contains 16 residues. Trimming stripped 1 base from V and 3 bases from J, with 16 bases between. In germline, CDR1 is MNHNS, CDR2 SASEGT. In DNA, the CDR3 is TGTGCCAGCAGTGAAGGTACGTGGACAGAACACTACGAGCAGTACTTC. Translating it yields CASSEGTWTEHYEQYF.

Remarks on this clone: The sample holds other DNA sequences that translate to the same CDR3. The CDR3 nucleotides read TGCGCCAGCAGCTTTCAACAGGGAAACACTGAAGCTTTCTTT. It specifies CASSFQQGNTEAFF. The rearrangement joins TRBV5-1 to TRBJ1-1; the D gene is possibly TRBD1 (6 bases). The V gene's germline CDR1 is SGHRS and CDR2 YFSETQ. The CDR3 runs 14 residues. With 2 bases removed from V and 2 bases from J, the gap between germline ends came to 10 bases.

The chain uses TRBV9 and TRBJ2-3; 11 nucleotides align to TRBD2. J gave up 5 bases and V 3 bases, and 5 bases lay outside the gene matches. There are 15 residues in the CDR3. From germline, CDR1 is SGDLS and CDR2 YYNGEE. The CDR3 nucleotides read TGTGCCAGCAGCGCCGGGACTAGCGGATTAGATACGCAGTATTTT. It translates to CASSAGTSGLDTQYF.

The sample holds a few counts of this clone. Here the CDR3 reads CASSSNRHGQGGYTF. CDR3 in DNA: TGTGCCAGTAGTTCCAACCGACATGGACAGGGAGGCTACACCTTC. The J gene is TRBJ1-2, the V gene TRBV19; 8 positions match TRBD1. The CDR3 totals 15 residues. The germline V gene encodes CDR1 LNHDA and CDR2 SQIVND (reference sequence). Trimming took 5 bases from V and 8 from J; bases not matched to a gene: 13.

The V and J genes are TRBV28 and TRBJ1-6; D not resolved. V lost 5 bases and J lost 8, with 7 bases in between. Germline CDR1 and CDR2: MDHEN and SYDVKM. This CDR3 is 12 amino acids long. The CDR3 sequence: CASSLGDSPLHF. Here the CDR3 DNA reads TGTGCCAGCAGTCTCGGTGATTCACCCCTCCACTTT.

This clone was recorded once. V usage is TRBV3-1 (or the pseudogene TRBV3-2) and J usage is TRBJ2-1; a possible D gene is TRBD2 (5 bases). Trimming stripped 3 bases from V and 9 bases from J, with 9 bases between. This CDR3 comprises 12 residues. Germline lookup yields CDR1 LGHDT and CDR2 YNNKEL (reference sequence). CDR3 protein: CASSQPRAEQFF. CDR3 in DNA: TGTGCCAGCAGCCAGCCGCGGGCTGAGCAGTTCTTC.

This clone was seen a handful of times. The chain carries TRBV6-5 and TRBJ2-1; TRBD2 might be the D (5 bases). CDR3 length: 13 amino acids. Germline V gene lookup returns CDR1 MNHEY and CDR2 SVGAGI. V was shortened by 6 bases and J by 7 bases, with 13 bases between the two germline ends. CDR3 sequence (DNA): TGTGCCAGCAGCTTACACGGGGTAAATGAGCAGTTCTTC. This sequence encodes CASSLHGVNEQFF.

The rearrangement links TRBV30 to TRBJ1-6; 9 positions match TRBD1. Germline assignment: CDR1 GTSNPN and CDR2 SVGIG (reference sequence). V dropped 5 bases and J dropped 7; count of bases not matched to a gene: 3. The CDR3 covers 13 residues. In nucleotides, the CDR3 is TGTGCCTGGGGACAGGGGACGAATTCACCCCTCCACTTT. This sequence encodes CAWGQGTNSPLHF. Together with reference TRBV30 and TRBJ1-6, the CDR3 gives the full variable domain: SQTIHQWPATLVQPVGSPLSLECTVEGTSNPNLYWYRQAAGRGLQLLFYSVGIGQISSEVPQNLSASRPQDRQFILSSKKLLLSDSGFYLCAWGQGTNSPLHFGNGTRLTVT.

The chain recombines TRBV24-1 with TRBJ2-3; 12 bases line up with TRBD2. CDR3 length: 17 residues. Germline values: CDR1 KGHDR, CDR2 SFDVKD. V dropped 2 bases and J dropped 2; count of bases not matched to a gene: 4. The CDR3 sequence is CATSDSTSGGITDTQYF. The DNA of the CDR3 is TGTGCCACCAGTGATTCTACTAGCGGGGGGATCACAGATACGCAGTATTTT.

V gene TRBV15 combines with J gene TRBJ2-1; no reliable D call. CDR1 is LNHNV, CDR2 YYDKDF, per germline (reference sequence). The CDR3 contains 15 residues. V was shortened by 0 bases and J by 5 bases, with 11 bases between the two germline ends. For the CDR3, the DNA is TGTGCCACCAGCAGAGATCCGACGGCGGACAATGAGCAGTTCTTC. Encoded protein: CATSRDPTADNEQFF.

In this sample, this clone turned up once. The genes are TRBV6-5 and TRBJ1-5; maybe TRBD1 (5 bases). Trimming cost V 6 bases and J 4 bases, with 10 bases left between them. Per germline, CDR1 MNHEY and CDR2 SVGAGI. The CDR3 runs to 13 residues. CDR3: CASSRQPNQPQHF. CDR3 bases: TGTGCCAGCAGCAGACAGCCGAATCAGCCCCAGCATTTT.

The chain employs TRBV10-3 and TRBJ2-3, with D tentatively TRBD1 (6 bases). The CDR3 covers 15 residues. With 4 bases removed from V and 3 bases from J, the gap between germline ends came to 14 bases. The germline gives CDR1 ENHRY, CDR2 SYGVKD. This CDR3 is CAISGKQRGTDTQYF. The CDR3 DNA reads TGTGCCATCAGTGGCAAACAGAGGGGGACAGATACGCAGTATTTT.

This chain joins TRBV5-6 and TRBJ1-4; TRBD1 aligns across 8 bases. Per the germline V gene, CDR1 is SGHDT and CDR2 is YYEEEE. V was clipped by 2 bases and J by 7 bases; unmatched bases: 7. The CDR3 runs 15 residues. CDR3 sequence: CASSFQGAIREKLFF. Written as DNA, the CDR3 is TGTGCCAGCAGCTTTCAGGGGGCGATTCGTGAAAAACTGTTTTTT.

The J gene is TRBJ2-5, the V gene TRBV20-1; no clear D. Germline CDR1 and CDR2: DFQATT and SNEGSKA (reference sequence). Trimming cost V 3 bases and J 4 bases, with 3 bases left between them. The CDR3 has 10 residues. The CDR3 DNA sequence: TGCAGTGCTAGGAGAGAGACCCAGTACTTC. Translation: CSARRETQYF.

The CDR3 DNA sequence: TGTGCCACCAGCAGAGATCCAGTTTCTGGAAACACCATATATTTT. Translated: CATSRDPVSGNTIYF. The chain has TRBV15 and TRBJ1-3; D is uncertain. Germline lookup yields CDR1 LNHNV and CDR2 YYDKDF (reference sequence). The ends were cut back, 0 bases at V and 1 base at J, with 7 bases in the middle. The CDR3 loop spans 15 amino acids.

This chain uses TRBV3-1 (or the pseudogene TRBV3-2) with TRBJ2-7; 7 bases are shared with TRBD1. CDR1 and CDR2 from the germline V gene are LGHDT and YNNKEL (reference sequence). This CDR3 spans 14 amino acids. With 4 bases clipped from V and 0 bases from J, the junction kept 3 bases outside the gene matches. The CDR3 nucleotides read TGTGCCAGCAGCCGAGACAGGGCCTCCTACGAGCAGTACTTC. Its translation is CASSRDRASYEQYF.

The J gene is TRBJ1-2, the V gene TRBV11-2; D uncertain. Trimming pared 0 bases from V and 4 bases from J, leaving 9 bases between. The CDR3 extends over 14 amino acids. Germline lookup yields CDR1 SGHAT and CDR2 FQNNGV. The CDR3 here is CASSLDGGSYGYTF. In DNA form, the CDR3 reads TGTGCCAGCAGCTTAGATGGAGGGTCCTATGGCTACACCTTC.

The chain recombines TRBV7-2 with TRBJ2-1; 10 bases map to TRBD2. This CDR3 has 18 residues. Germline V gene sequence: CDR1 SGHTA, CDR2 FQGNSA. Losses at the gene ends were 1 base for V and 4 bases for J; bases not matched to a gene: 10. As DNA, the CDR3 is TGTGCCAGCAGCTTAGAAGGGAGGGCTAGCGGGAGATACAATGAGCAGTTCTTC. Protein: CASSLEGRASGRYNEQFF.

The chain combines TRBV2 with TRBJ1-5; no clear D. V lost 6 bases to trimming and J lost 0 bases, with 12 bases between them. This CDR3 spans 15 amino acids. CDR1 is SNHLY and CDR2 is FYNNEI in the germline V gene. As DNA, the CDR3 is TGTGCCAGCAGCGGCCCAGGTTATAGCAATCAGCCCCAGCATTTT. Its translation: CASSGPGYSNQPQHF.

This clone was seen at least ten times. CDR3 in DNA: TGCGCCAGCAGCCAAGAGGGAGGTTTGACTAATGAAAAACTGTTTTTT. This sequence encodes CASSQEGGLTNEKLFF. V and J are TRBV4-1 and TRBJ1-4; D remains ambiguous. The germline V gene has CDR1 MGHRA and CDR2 YSYEKL. The length of the CDR3 is 16 residues. V dropped 0 bases and J dropped 2 bases, with 10 bases sitting between them.

The CDR3 protein is CASSIGAFTGELFF. Here the CDR3 DNA reads TGTGCCAGTAGTATTGGGGCGTTCACCGGGGAGCTGTTTTTT. The chain is built from TRBV19 and TRBJ2-2, with a possible D match to TRBD1 (5 bases). CDR1 is LNHDA, CDR2 SQIVND, per germline (reference sequence). The CDR3 runs 14 residues. V was pared by 3 bases and J by 4 bases, with 9 bases between.

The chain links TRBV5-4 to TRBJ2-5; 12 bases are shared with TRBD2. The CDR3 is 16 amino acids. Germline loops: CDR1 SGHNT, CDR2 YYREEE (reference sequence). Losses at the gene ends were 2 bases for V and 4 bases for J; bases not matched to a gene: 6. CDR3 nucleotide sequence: TGTGCCAGCAGCTTAGCCCTAGCGGGGGGGCCAGAGACCCAGTACTTC. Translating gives CASSLALAGGPETQYF.

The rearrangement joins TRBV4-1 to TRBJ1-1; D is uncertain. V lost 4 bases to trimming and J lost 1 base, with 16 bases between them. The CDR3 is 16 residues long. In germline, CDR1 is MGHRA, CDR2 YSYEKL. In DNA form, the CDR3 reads TGCGCCAGCAGCCCCGGCGGAATGACGGGGAACACTGAAGCTTTCTTT. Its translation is CASSPGGMTGNTEAFF.

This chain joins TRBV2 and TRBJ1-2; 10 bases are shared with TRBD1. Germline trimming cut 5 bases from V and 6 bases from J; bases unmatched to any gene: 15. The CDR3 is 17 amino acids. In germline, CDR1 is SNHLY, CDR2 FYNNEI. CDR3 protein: CASSPGQGVSWRDGYTF. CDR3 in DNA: TGTGCCAGCAGTCCCGGACAGGGGGTTTCGTGGAGGGATGGCTACACCTTC.

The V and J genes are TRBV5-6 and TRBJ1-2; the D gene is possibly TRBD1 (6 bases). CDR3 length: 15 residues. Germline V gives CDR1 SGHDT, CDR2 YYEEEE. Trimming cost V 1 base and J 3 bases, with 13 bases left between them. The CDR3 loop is CASSLWGGADYGYTF. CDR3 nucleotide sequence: TGTGCCAGCAGCTTGTGGGGGGGCGCGGACTATGGCTACACCTTC.

The CDR3 DNA follows: TGTGCCAGTAGCCTCGGACAGGTTAGCAATCAGCCCCAGCATTTT. This sequence encodes CASSLGQVSNQPQHF. The chain combines TRBV19 with TRBJ1-5, with 7 bases lining up with TRBD1. The CDR3 loop spans 15 amino acids. V lost 6 bases, J lost 0 bases, and 5 bases stayed unmatched. Germline CDR1 reads LNHDA; CDR2 reads SQIVND (reference sequence).